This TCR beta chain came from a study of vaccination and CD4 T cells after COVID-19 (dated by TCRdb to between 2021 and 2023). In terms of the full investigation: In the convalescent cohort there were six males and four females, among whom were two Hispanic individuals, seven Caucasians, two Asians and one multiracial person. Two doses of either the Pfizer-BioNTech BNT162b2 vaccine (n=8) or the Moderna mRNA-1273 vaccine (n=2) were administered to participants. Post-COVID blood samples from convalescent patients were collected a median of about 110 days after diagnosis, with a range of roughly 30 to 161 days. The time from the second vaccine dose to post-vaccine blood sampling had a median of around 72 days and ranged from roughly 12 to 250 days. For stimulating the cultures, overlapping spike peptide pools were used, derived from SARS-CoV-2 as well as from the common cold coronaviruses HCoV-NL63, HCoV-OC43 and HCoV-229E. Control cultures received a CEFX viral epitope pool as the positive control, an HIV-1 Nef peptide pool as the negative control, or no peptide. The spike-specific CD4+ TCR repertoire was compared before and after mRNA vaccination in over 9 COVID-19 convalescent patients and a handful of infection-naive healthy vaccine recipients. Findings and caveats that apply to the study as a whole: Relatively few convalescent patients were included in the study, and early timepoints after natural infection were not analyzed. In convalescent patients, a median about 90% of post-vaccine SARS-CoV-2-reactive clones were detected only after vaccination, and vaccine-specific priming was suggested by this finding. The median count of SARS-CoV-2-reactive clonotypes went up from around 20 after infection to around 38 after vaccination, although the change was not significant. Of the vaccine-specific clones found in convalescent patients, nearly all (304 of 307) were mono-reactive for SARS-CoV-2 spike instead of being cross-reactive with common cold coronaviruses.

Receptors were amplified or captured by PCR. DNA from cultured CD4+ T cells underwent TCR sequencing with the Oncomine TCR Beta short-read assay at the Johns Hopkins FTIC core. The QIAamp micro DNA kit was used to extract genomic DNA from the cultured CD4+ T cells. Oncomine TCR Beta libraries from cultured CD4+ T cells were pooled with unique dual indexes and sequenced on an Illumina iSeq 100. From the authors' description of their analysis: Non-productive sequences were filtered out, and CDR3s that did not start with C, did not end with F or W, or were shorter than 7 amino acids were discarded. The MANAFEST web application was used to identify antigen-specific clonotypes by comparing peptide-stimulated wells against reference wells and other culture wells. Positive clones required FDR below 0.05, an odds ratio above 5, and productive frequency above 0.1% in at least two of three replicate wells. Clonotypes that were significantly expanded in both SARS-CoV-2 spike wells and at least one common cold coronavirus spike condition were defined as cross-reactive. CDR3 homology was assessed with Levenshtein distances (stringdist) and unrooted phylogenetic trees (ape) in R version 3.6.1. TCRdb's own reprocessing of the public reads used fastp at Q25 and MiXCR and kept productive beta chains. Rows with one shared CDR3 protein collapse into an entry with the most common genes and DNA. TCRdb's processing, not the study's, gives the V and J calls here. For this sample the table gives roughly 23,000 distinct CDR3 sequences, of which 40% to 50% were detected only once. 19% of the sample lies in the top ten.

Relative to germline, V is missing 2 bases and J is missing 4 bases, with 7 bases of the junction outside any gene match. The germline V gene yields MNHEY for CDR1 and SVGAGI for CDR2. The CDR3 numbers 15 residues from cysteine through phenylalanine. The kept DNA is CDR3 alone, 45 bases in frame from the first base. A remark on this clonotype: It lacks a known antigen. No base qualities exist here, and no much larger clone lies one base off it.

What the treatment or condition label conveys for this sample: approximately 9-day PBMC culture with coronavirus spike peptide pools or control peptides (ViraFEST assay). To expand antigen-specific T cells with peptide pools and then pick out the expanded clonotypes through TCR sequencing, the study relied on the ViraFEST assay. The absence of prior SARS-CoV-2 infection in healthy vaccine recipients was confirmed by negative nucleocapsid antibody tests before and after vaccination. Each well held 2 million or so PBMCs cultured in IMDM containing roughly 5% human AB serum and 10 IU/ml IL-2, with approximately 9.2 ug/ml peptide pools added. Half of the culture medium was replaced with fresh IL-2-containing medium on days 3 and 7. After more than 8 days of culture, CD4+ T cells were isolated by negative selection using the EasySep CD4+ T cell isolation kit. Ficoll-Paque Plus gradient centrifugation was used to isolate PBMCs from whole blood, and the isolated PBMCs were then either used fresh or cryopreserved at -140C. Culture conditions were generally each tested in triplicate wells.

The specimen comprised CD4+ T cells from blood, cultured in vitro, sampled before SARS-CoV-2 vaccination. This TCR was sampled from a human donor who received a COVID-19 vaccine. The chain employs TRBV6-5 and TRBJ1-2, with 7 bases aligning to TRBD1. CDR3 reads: CASSYDRVKCYGYTF. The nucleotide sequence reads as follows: TGTGCCAGCAGTTACGACAGGGTTAAATGCTATGGCTACACCTTC.